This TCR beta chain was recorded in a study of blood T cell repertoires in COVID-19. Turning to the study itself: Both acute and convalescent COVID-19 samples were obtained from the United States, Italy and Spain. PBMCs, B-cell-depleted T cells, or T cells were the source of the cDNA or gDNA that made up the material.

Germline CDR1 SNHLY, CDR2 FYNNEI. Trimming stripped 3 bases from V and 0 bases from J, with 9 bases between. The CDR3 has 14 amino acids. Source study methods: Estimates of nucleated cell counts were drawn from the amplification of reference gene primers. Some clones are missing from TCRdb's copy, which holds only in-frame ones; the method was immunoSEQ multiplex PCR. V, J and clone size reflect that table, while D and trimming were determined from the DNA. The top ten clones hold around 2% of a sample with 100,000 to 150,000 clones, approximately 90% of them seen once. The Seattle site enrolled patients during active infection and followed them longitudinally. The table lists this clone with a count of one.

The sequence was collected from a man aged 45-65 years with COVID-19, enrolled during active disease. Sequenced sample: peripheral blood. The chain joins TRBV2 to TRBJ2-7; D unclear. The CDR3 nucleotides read TGTGCCAGCAGTGAGCAGTGGAGCTCCTACGAGCAGTACTTC. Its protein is CASSEQWSSYEQYF.